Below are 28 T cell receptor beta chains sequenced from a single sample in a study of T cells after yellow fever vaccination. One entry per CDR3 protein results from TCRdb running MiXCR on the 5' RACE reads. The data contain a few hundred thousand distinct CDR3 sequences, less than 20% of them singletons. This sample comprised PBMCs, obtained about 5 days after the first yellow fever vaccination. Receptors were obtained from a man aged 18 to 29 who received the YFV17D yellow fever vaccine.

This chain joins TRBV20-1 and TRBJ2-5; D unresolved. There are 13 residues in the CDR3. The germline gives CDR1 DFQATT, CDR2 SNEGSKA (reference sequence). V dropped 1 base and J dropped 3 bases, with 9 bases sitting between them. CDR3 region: CSARVWLEETQYF. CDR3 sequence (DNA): TGCAGTGCTAGAGTGTGGCTCGAAGAGACCCAGTACTTC.

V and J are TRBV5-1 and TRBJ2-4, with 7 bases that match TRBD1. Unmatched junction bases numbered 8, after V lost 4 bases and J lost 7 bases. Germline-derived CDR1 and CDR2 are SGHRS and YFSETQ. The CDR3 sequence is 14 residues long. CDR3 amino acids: CASSLGQDQNIQYF. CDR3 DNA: TGCGCCAGCAGCCTAGGACAGGACCAGAACATTCAGTACTTC.

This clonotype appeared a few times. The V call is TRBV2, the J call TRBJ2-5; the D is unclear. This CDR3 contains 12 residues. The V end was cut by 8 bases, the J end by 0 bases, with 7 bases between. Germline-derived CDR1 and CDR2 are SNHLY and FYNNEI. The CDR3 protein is CASDWDQETQYF. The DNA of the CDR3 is TGTGCCAGCGATTGGGACCAAGAGACCCAGTACTTC.

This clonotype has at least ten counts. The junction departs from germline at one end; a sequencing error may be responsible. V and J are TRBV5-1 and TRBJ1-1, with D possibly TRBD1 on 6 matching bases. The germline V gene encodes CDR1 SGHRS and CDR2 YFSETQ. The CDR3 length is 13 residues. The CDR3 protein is CASSLQGNTEAFF. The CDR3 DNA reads TGTGCCAGCAGCTTACAGGGGAACACTGAAGCTTTCTTT.

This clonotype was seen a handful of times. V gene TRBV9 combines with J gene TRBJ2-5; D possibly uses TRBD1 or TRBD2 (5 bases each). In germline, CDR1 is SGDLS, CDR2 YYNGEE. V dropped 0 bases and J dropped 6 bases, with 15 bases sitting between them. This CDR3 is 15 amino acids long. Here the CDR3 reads CASSVGGAVGQTQYF. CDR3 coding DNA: TGTGCCAGCAGCGTAGGAGGGGCCGTCGGACAGACCCAGTACTTC.

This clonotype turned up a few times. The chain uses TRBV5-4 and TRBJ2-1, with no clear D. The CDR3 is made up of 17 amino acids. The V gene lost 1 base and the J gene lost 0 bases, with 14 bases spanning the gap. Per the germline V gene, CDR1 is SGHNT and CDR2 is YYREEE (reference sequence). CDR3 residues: CASSLILRTDSYNEQFF. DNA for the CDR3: TGTGCCAGCAGCTTGATCCTGCGGACGGACTCCTACAATGAGCAGTTCTTC.

This chain's CDR3 is CASSQERLAGPYNEQFF. The CDR3, as DNA: TGTGCCAGCAGCCAAGAAAGACTAGCGGGGCCCTACAATGAGCAGTTCTTC. The chain employs TRBV4-2 and TRBJ2-1; 11 nucleotides line up with TRBD2. In germline, CDR1 is LGHNA, CDR2 YNFKEQ. Trimming took 0 bases from V and 2 from J; bases not matched to a gene: 3. The CDR3 totals 17 residues.

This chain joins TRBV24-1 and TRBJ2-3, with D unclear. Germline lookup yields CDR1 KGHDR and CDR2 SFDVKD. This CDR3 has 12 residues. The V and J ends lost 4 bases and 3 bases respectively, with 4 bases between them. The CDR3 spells CATSDGTDTQYF. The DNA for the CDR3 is TGTGCCACCAGTGACGGGACAGATACGCAGTATTTT.

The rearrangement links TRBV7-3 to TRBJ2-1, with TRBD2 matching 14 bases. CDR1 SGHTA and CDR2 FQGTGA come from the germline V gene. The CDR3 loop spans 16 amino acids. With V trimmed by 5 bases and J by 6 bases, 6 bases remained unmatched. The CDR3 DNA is TGTGCCAGCAGCCCTCGACTAGCGGGGGGGTCCAATGAGCAGTTCTTC. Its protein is CASSPRLAGGSNEQFF.

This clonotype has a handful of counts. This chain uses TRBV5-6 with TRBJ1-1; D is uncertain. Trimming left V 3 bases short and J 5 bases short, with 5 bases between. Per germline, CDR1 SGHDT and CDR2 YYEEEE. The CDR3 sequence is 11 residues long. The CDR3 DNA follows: TGTGCCAGCAGCTGGGAAACTGAAGCTTTCTTT. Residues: CASSWETEAFF.

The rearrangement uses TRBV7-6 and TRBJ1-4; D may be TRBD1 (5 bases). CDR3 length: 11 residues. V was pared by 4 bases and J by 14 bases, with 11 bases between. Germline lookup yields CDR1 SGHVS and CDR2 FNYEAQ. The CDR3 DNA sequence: TGTGCCAGCAGCTCGGGGCTCAAGCTGTTTTTT. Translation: CASSSGLKLFF.

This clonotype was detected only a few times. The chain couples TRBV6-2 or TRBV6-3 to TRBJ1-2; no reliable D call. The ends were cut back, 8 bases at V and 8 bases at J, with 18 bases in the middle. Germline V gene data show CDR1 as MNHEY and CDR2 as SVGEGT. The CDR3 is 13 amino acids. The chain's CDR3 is CASRQPPGSGYTF. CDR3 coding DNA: TGTGCCAGCCGCCAGCCTCCCGGGTCGGGCTACACCTTC.

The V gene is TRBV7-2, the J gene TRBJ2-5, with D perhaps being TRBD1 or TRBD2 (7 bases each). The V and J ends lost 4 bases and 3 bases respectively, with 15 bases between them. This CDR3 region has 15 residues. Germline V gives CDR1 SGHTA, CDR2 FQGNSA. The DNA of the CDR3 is TGTGCCAGCAGCTCCCAGGGGGGGGAGAAAGAGACCCAGTACTTC. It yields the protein CASSSQGGEKETQYF.

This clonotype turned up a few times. The CDR3 DNA sequence: TGTGCCAGCAGCGTAGTTCTCGAGCAGTACTTC. Amino acids: CASSVVLEQYF. The V and J genes are TRBV9 and TRBJ2-7, with D uncertain. The CDR3 has 11 residues. Trimming cost V 0 bases and J 6 bases, with 4 bases left between them. In germline, CDR1 is SGDLS, CDR2 YYNGEE.

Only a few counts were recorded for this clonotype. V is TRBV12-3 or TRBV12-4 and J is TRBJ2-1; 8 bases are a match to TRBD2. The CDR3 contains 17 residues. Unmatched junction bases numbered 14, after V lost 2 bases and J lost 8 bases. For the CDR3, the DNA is TGTGCCAGCAGTTTATATAGCGGGGAATTGGTAAGCGATGAGCAGTTCTTC. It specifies CASSLYSGELVSDEQFF.

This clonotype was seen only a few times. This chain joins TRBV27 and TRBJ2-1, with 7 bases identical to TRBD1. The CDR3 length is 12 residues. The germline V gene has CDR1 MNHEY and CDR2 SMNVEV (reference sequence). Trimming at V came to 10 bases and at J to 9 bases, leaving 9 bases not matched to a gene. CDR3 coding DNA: TGTGCCAACCGACAGGGAATGAGTGAGCAGTTCTTC. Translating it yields CANRQGMSEQFF.

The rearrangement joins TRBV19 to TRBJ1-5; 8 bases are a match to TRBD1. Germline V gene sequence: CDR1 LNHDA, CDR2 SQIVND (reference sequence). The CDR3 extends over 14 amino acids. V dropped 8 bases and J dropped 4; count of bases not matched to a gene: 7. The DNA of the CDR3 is TGTGCCAGTGACAGGGGCCTAAAAAATCAGCCCCAGCATTTT. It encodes CASDRGLKNQPQHF.

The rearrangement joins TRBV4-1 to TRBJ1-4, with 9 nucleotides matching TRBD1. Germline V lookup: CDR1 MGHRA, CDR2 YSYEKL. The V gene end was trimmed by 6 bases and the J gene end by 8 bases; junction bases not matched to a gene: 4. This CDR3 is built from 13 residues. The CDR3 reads CASRDRGEEKLFF. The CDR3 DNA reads TGCGCCAGCAGGGACAGGGGAGAGGAAAAACTGTTTTTT.

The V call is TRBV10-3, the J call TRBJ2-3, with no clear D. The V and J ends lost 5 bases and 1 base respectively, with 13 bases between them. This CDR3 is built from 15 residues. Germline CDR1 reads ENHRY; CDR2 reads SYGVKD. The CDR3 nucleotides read TGTGCCATCAGTTTAACGGTCGATCGCACAGATACGCAGTATTTT. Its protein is CAISLTVDRTDTQYF.

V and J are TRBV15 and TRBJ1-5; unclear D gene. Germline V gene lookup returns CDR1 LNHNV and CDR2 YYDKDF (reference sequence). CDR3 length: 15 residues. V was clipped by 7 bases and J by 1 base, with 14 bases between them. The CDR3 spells CATKWTAGSNQPQHF. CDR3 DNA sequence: TGTGCCACCAAATGGACCGCCGGGAGCAATCAGCCCCAGCATTTT.

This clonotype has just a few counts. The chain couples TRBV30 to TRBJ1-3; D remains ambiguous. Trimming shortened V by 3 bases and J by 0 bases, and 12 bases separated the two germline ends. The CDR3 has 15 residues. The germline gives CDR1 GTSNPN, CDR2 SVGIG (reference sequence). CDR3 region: CAWSTDRSSGNTIYF. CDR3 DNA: TGTGCCTGGAGCACGGATAGGTCCTCTGGAAACACCATATATTTT.

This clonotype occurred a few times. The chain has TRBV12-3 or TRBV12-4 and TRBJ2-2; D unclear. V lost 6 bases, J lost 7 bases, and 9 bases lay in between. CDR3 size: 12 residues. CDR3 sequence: CASSADLGELFF. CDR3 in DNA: TGTGCCAGCAGCGCGGATCTCGGGGAGCTGTTTTTT.

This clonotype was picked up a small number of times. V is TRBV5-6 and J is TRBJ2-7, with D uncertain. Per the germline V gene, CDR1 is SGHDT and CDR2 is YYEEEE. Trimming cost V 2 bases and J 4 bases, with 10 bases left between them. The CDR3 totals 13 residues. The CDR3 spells CASSFSLNYEQYV. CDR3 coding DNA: TGTGCCAGCAGCTTCAGTCTAAATTACGAGCAGTACGTC.

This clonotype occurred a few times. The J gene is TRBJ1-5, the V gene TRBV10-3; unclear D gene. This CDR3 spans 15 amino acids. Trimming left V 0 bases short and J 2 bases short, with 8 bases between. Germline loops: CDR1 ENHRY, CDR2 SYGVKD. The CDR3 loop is CAISESRRGNQPQHF. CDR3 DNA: TGTGCCATCAGTGAGTCTAGAAGGGGCAATCAGCCCCAGCATTTT.

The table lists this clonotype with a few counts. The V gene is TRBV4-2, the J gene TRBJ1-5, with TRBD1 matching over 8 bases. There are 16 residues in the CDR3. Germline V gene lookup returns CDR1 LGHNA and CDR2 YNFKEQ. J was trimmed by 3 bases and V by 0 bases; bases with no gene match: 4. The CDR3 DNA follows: TGTGCCAGCAGCCAAGAGACAGGGGTGAACAATCAGCCCCAGCATTTT. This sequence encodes CASSQETGVNNQPQHF.

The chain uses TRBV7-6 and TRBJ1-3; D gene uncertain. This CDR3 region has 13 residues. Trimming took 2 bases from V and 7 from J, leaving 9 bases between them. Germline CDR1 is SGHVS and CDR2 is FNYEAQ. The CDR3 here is CASSLFSRNTIYF. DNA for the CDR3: TGTGCCAGCAGCTTATTTTCCCGGAACACCATATATTTT.

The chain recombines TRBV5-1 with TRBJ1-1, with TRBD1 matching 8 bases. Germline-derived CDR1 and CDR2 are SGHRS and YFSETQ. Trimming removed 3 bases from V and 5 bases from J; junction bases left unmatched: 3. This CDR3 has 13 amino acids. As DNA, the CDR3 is TGCGCCAGCAGCTGGGACAGGTTGACTGAAGCTTTCTTT. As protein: CASSWDRLTEAFF. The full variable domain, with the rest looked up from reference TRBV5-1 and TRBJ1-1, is KAGVTQTPRYLIKTRGQQVTLSCSPISGHRSVSWYQQTPGQGLQFLFEYFSETQRNKGNFPGRFSGRQFSNSRSEMNVSTLELGDSALYLCASSWDRLTEAFFGQGTRLTVV.

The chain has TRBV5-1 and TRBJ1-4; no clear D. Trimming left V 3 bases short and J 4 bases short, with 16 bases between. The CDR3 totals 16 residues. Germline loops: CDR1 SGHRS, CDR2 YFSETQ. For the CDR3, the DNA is TGCGCCAGCAGCTGGGGAGTCGGGCGAGATAATGAAAAACTGTTTTTT. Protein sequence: CASSWGVGRDNEKLFF.